A single T cell receptor beta chain is shown here with its context. Trimming cost V 0 bases and J 9 bases, with 6 bases left between them. Germline values: CDR1 LGHDT, CDR2 YNNKEL (reference sequence). The CDR3 contains 12 residues. Profiled with immunoSEQ multiplex PCR; TCRdb holds only in-frame clones, not every one. The table has some 67,000 clones, approximately 88% seen once; the top ten hold roughly 1.2%. The data originate from a study of blood T cell repertoires in COVID-19. The material sequenced was peripheral blood. The origin of this receptor is a woman aged 55-69 years with acute or convalescent COVID-19. The rearrangement uses TRBV3-1 (or the pseudogene TRBV3-2) and TRBJ1-3; D uncertain. The CDR3 region is CASSQDGVTIYF. The CDR3 DNA follows: TGTGCCAGCAGCCAAGACGGAGTCACCATATATTTT.